The entry that follows covers one TCR beta chain sequence. V gave up 3 bases and J gave up 1 base, with 12 bases separating them. Looked up from germline, CDR1 is KGHSH and CDR2 is LQKENI. The length of the CDR3 is 15 residues. These data are taken from a study of shared clonotypes between healthy human individuals. The authors ran the assay at deep level. TCRdb's table, derived via immunoSEQ multiplex PCR, lists solely in-frame clones and lacks some. The table lists around 2.1 million clones, 95% of them singletons. This receptor was identified in a man aged 18 to 30 in good health. The rearrangement uses TRBV18 and TRBJ1-2, with no clear D. Sample: naive CD4+ T cells sorted from blood. Sample subset: CD45RA+ positively selected. CDR3 sequence (DNA): TGTGCCAGCTCACCCCGCTCGATTAATAACTATGGCTACACCTTC. Translating it yields CASSPRSINNYGYTF.